Shown below are 18 T cell receptor beta chains from a single sample sequenced in a study of blood T cell repertoires in COVID-19. Profiled with immunoSEQ multiplex PCR; TCRdb holds only in-frame clones, not every one. The table records 80,000 to 100,000 clones, about 86% of them present only once. The sequencing sample was made of peripheral blood. These receptors were collected from a woman of 80 years or more in a cohort sampled during active or convalescent COVID-19.

This sequence joins TRBV5-4 and TRBJ1-1, with 11 bases that match TRBD1. The germline CDR1 and CDR2 sequences are SGHNT and YYREEE (reference sequence). The V gene end was trimmed by 0 bases and the J gene end by 1 base; junction bases not matched to a gene: 5. The CDR3 runs to 17 residues. CDR3 bases: TGTGCCAGCAGCTTGGGGACAGGGGGCTTCGGGAACACTGAAGCTTTCTTT. Translation gives CASSLGTGGFGNTEAFF.

CDR3 coding DNA: TGTGCCAGCAGCCAAGATCTGTCATGGAGCTCCTACGAGCAGTACTTC. Its protein product is CASSQDLSWSSYEQYF. V usage is TRBV14 and J usage is TRBJ2-7, with unresolved D. This CDR3 is 16 amino acids long. Germline lookup yields CDR1 SGHDN and CDR2 FVKESK. The V gene lost 0 bases and the J gene lost 0 bases, with 12 bases spanning the gap. Drawing the rest from reference TRBV14 and TRBJ2-7, the complete variable domain is EAGVTQFPSHSVIEKGQTVTLRCDPISGHDNLYWYRRVMGKEIKFLLHFVKESKQDESGMPNNRFLAERTGGTYSTLKVQPAELEDSGVYFCASSQDLSWSSYEQYFGPGTRLTVT.

The V call is TRBV4-1, the J call TRBJ1-5, with TRBD1 matching over 8 bases. The CDR3 has 16 amino acids. Germline assignment: CDR1 MGHRA and CDR2 YSYEKL. With 5 bases clipped from V and 2 bases from J, the junction kept 8 bases outside the gene matches. The CDR3: CASSNQGARGNQPQHF. DNA for the CDR3: TGCGCCAGCAGCAACCAGGGGGCTAGGGGCAATCAGCCCCAGCATTTT.

The J gene is TRBJ1-5, the V gene TRBV27; possible D gene TRBD1, 6 bases. This CDR3 has 15 amino acids. Per the germline V gene, CDR1 is MNHEY and CDR2 is SMNVEV (reference sequence). V was shortened by 2 bases and J by 7 bases, with 15 bases between the two germline ends. CDR3 residues: CASSLGAGARQPQHF. CDR3 sequence (DNA): TGTGCCAGCAGTTTAGGTGCAGGGGCGAGGCAGCCCCAGCATTTT.

This chain uses TRBV5-1 with TRBJ2-2; 8 bases fit TRBD2. This CDR3 is 17 amino acids long. Trimming removed 4 bases from V and 1 base from J; junction bases left unmatched: 9. CDR1 SGHRS and CDR2 YFSETQ come from the germline V gene. The CDR3 sequence is CASSRIPGLENTGELFF. The CDR3 DNA follows: TGCGCCAGCAGCCGTATTCCGGGACTAGAGAACACCGGGGAGCTGTTTTTT.

The chain recombines TRBV9 with TRBJ1-1; 9 nucleotides align to TRBD1. The CDR3 length is 17 residues. CDR1 SGDLS and CDR2 YYNGEE come from the germline V gene. Germline trimming cut 2 bases from V and 1 base from J; bases unmatched to any gene: 9. CDR3 bases: TGTGCCAGCAGCGTTCAGGGGACAGGGCGGACGAACACTGAAGCTTTCTTT. Its translation is CASSVQGTGRTNTEAFF. Full variable domain (outside the CDR3, taken from reference TRBV9 and TRBJ1-1): DSGVTQTPKHLITATGQRVTLRCSPRSGDLSVYWYQQSLDQGLQFLIQYYNGEERAKGNILERFSAQQFPDLHSELNLSSLELGDSALYFCASSVQGTGRTNTEAFFGQGTRLTVV.

The chain carries TRBV11-2 and TRBJ1-1; D ambiguous. CDR3 size: 15 residues. V was shortened by 8 bases and J by 1 base, with 17 bases between the two germline ends. Per the germline V gene, CDR1 is SGHAT and CDR2 is FQNNGV. CDR3 sequence: CASDFPSTGNTEAFF. The DNA of the CDR3 is TGTGCCAGCGACTTCCCCTCGACGGGGAACACTGAAGCTTTCTTT.

The chain has TRBV24-1 and TRBJ1-2; tentative D call: TRBD1 (5 bases). Germline CDR1 KGHDR, CDR2 SFDVKD. This CDR3 contains 18 residues. The V end was cut by 2 bases, the J end by 0 bases, with 18 bases between. The CDR3 here is CATSDSHRTTKTNYGYTF. DNA for the CDR3: TGTGCCACCAGTGATTCCCATAGGACAACTAAAACTAACTATGGCTACACCTTC.

This chain joins TRBV29-1 and TRBJ1-2; D gene ambiguous. This CDR3 region has 12 residues. V lost 2 bases to trimming and J lost 8 bases, with 12 bases between them. Germline assignment: CDR1 SQVTM and CDR2 ANQGSEA. Here the CDR3 DNA reads TGCAGCGTTGAAACCGGGATGGAGGGCTACACCTTC. Its translation is CSVETGMEGYTF.

V is TRBV7-6 and J is TRBJ2-2, with a possible D match to TRBD1 (9 bases). The CDR3 runs to 18 residues. Trimming stripped 6 bases from V and 3 bases from J, with 23 bases between. CDR1 is SGHVS and CDR2 is FNYEAQ in the germline V gene. The CDR3 sequence is CASRGPGGTGLDTGELFF. The CDR3 DNA follows: TGTGCCAGCAGGGGACCGGGGGGGACAGGGTTGGACACCGGGGAGCTGTTTTTT.

The chain recombines TRBV12-3 or TRBV12-4 with TRBJ1-4; 8 nucleotides agree with TRBD1. The CDR3 extends over 13 amino acids. V lost 8 bases to trimming and J lost 1 base; unmatched junction nucleotides: 0. The CDR3 DNA follows: TGTGCCAGCGGACAGGGAACTAATGAAAAACTGTTTTTT. Translating it yields CASGQGTNEKLFF.

The sample holds a few counts of this clone. V gene TRBV27 combines with J gene TRBJ1-4; D remains ambiguous. V was trimmed by 6 bases and J by 7 bases, leaving 12 bases between them. CDR3 length: 13 amino acids. Germline CDR1 MNHEY, CDR2 SMNVEV (reference sequence). The chain's CDR3 is CASSLEVGEKLFF. The CDR3, as DNA: TGTGCCAGCAGCCTGGAGGTTGGTGAAAAACTGTTTTTT.

This clone was seen just once. The V call is TRBV2, the J call TRBJ1-1; D may be TRBD1 (5 bases). CDR3 size: 12 residues. Germline V CDR1 and CDR2: SNHLY, FYNNEI. V was trimmed by 5 bases and J by 11 bases, leaving 15 bases between them. The CDR3, as DNA: TGTGCCAGCAGTCAGGCGGGGCCCCGGGCTTTCTTT. This gives the protein CASSQAGPRAFF.

For the CDR3, the DNA is TGTGCCACCAGTGATGGGACTACTAGCGGGAGCTTTGATGAGCAGTTCTTC. Translating gives CATSDGTTSGSFDEQFF. V usage is TRBV24-1 and J usage is TRBJ2-1; 11 nucleotides align to TRBD2. Per germline, CDR1 KGHDR and CDR2 SFDVKD. Germline trimming cut 3 bases from V and 8 bases from J; bases unmatched to any gene: 11. CDR3 length equals 17 residues.

This clone was recorded once. V usage is TRBV19 and J usage is TRBJ1-1; 9 bases map to TRBD1. The germline V gene has CDR1 LNHDA and CDR2 SQIVND (reference sequence). The ends lost 9 bases at V and 11 bases at J; junction bases unmatched: 19. The CDR3 covers 15 residues. DNA of the CDR3: TGTGCCAGCACCCCGGTGGGACAGGGAGGGGGTGACGCTTTCTTT. It translates to CASTPVGQGGGDAFF. Variable domain in full (rest from reference TRBV19 and TRBJ1-1): DGGITQSPKYLFRKEGQNVTLSCEQNLNHDAMYWYRQDPGQGLRLIYYSQIVNDFQKGDIAEGYSVSREKKESFPLTVTSAQKNPTAFYLCASTPVGQGGGDAFFGQGTRLTVV.

The chain links TRBV19 to TRBJ2-7, with 7 positions matching TRBD1. After removal of 4 bases from V and 6 bases from J, the junction contained 9 bases not matched to a gene. CDR3 length: 14 amino acids. CDR1 is LNHDA, CDR2 SQIVND, per germline (reference sequence). CDR3 region: CASSTRQGWGEQYF. For the CDR3, the DNA is TGTGCCAGTAGTACCAGACAGGGTTGGGGCGAGCAGTACTTC.

The chain couples TRBV2 to TRBJ2-5, with 9 bases fitting TRBD1. The CDR3 is 13 residues long. Germline CDR1 is SNHLY and CDR2 is FYNNEI. Trimming took 6 bases from V and 5 from J; bases not matched to a gene: 4. CDR3 sequence reads: CASRGQGWETQYF. In nucleotides, the CDR3 is TGTGCCAGCAGGGGACAGGGATGGGAGACCCAGTACTTC. Based on the CDR3 plus reference TRBV2 and TRBJ2-5, the full variable domain is EPEVTQTPSHQVTQMGQEVILRCVPISNHLYFYWYRQILGQKVEFLVSFYNNEISEKSEIFDDQFSVERPDGSNFTLKIRSTKLEDSAMYFCASRGQGWETQYFGPGTRLLVL.

DNA for the CDR3: TGTGCCAGCATTGGGGGCTACCAAGAGACCCAGTACTTC. This codes for CASIGGYQETQYF. The chain links TRBV12-3 or TRBV12-4 to TRBJ2-5, with D perhaps TRBD1 (6 bases). The V end was cut by 7 bases, the J end by 0 bases, with 9 bases between. This CDR3 region has 13 residues.